Listed below are T cell receptor beta chains from one sample, sequenced in a study of Ad26.COV2.S vaccination and SARS-CoV-2 variants. Produced via immunoSEQ multiplex PCR; TCRdb's table is partial and in-frame only. The table lists hundreds of thousands of clones, around 87% of them singletons. This specimen consisted of peripheral blood, obtained in a trial of Ad26.COV2.S vaccine versus placebo. All receptors derive from a person aged 18 to 65 who received the Ad26.COV2.S COVID-19 vaccine or a placebo. CDR3s include the opening cysteine and the closing phenylalanine or tryptophan. D genes are given only for firm matches. A row's size may be missing; if present it is once, few, many or a size class.

J	length	V	D	size	DNA	CDR3
TRBJ2-1	15	TRBV7-3	.	.	TGTGCCAGCAGCTTAACGGCTAAAAACTACAATGAGCAGTTCTTC	CASSLTAKNYNEQFF
TRBJ1-2	13	TRBV19	TRBD1	.	TGTGCCAGTAGTATTGACAGGGCCTATGGCTACACCTTC	CASSIDRAYGYTF
TRBJ1-6	15	TRBV5-4	TRBD1	.	TGTGCCAGCAGCGCCTGGACAGGGGACAATTCACCCCTCCACTTT	CASSAWTGDNSPLHF
TRBJ1-3	15	TRBV7-9	TRBD1	.	TGTGCCAGCAGGTCCAGACAGGGGGATGGAAACACCATATATTTT	CASRSRQGDGNTIYF
TRBJ1-1	16	TRBV10-3	TRBD1	.	TGTGCCATCAGTGCCCAGGGGGGAGTTAGTGGCACTGAAGCTTTCTTT	CAISAQGGVSGTEAFF
TRBJ1-4	14	TRBV3-1/TRBV3-2	.	.	TGTGCCAGCAGCCAAAGAACAACTAATGAAAAACTGTTTTTT	CASSQRTTNEKLFF
TRBJ2-7	12	TRBV6-5	TRBD1	once	TGTGCCAGCAAGGGGGCATCCTACGAGCAGTACTTC	CASKGASYEQYF
TRBJ2-7	14	TRBV5-5	TRBD1	.	TGTGCCAGCAGCTCTGATCGGACAGGGAACGAGCAGTACTTC	CASSSDRTGNEQYF
TRBJ1-2	12	TRBV6-5	.	.	TGTGCCAGCACACGGACGGGTTATGGCTACACCTTC	CASTRTGYGYTF
TRBJ2-7	14	TRBV9	TRBD2	.	TGTGCCAGCAGCGAGGGAGGGTTCTCCTACGAGCAGTACTTC	CASSEGGFSYEQYF
TRBJ2-5	13	TRBV18	.	.	TGTGCCAGCTCACCTGGTGGGGATGGGGCCCAGTACTTC	CASSPGGDGAQYF
TRBJ2-7	15	TRBV5-1	.	.	TGCGCCAGCAGCTTGGCAGAGACCTCCTCCTACGAGCAGTACTTC	CASSLAETSSYEQYF
TRBJ1-5	17	TRBV30	TRBD1	.	TGTGCCTGGAGCCCCCCCGGGACAGGGAGGGGCAATCAGCCCCAGCATTTT	CAWSPPGTGRGNQPQHF
TRBJ2-7	14	TRBV30	.	.	TGTGCCTGGAGTGTGGGGCGTGGGAGCTACGAGCAGTACTTC	CAWSVGRGSYEQYF
TRBJ2-7	16	TRBV7-9	TRBD1	few	TGTGCCAGCAGCACTAGAGGGACAGACTCCCCCTACGAGCAGTACTTC	CASSTRGTDSPYEQYF
TRBJ1-2	11	TRBV20-1	.	.	TGCAGTGCTCCCACTAACTATGGCTACACCTTC	CSAPTNYGYTF
TRBJ1-5	14	TRBV2	.	.	TGTGCCAGCAGTGATCGGGTTAGCAATCAGCCCCAGCATTTT	CASSDRVSNQPQHF
TRBJ1-5	13	TRBV7-2	TRBD1	.	TGTGCCAGCAGCGGGGACAGGGATCAGCCCCAGCATTTT	CASSGDRDQPQHF
TRBJ2-7	14	TRBV2	.	.	TGTGCCAGCAGTGAAGAGGGCCTCTCCTACGAGCAGTACTTC	CASSEEGLSYEQYF
TRBJ1-3	15	TRBV10-3	.	.	TGTGCCATCAGCAGGGTCGACAGCTCTGGAAACACCATATATTTT	CAISRVDSSGNTIYF
TRBJ2-7	12	TRBV4-2	TRBD1	.	TGTGCCAGCAGCTCCCGGGACAGGGCGATACTTTTC	CASSSRDRAILF
TRBJ1-3	12	TRBV30	.	.	TGTGCCTGGAGTGTGAAGGGAAACACCATATATTTT	CAWSVKGNTIYF
TRBJ2-3	17	TRBV6-6	TRBD1	.	TGTGCCAGCAGTCCACTGAGCCCGGGACAGGGGAAAGATACGCAGTATTTT	CASSPLSPGQGKDTQYF
TRBJ2-7	18	TRBV6-2/TRBV6-3	TRBD2	.	TGTGCCAGCAGTTACGGGGTGACTAGCGGGGGACCGATTTACGAGCAGTACTTC	CASSYGVTSGGPIYEQYF
TRBJ2-7	17	TRBV18	TRBD1	.	TGTGCCAGCTCACCCAATATCGGACAGGGTAGTTCCTACGAGCAGTACTTC	CASSPNIGQGSSYEQYF
TRBJ1-2	15	TRBV5-4	TRBD1	.	TGTGCCAGCAGCTTGGGGGACAGGTATAACTATGGCTACACCTTC	CASSLGDRYNYGYTF
TRBJ1-6	13	TRBV6-6	TRBD1	.	TGTGCCGGAGGACAGGCCTTAAATTCACCCCTCCACTTT	CAGGQALNSPLHF
TRBJ1-6	14	TRBV30	.	few	TGTGCCTGGGAGCCGGGACGGATTAATTCACCCCTCCACTTT	CAWEPGRINSPLHF
TRBJ1-5	14	TRBV6-5	.	.	TGTGCCAGCAGAACAAGATATAGCAATCAGCCCCAGCATTTT	CASRTRYSNQPQHF
TRBJ1-5	15	TRBV7-9	TRBD1	.	TGTGCCAGCAGCGAACAGGGGTCTAGCAATCAGCCCCAGCATTTT	CASSEQGSSNQPQHF
TRBJ2-5	17	TRBV5-4	TRBD2	.	TGTGCCAGCAGCTTGGCCCTAGCGGGGGGGCCGGGGGAGACCCAGTACTTC	CASSLALAGGPGETQYF
TRBJ2-5	13	TRBV2	.	.	TGTGCCAGCGGGAGGACAGGAGAGGAGACCCAGTACTTC	CASGRTGEETQYF
TRBJ2-4	14	TRBV7-9	TRBD1	.	TGTGCCAGCAGCAACAGGGGTGACAAAAACATTCAGTACTTC	CASSNRGDKNIQYF
TRBJ1-1	14	TRBV11-2	TRBD1	.	TGTGCCAGCAGCCCCCCGGGACAGATTTATGAAGCTTTCTTT	CASSPPGQIYEAFF
TRBJ1-2	15	TRBV2	.	.	TGTGCCAGCAGTGAAACGGCTGGGGGGGCCGGGGGCTACACCTTC	CASSETAGGAGGYTF
TRBJ1-2	16	TRBV5-1	.	.	TGCGCCAGCAGCCCGCCGTCGAGTGCGGGAACCTATGGCTACACCTTC	CASSPPSSAGTYGYTF
TRBJ2-7	13	TRBV7-9	.	.	TGTGCCAGCAGCCGGGGAGGATGGGCCGAGCAGTACTTC	CASSRGGWAEQYF
TRBJ2-3	19	TRBV18	TRBD2	.	TGTGCCAGCTCGACCCTCGACCCAGCGGGGGGGCGGAGCACAGATACGCAGTATTTT	CASSTLDPAGGRSTDTQYF
TRBJ1-4	11	TRBV7-9	.	.	TGTGCCAGCAGCCCGGGGGAAAAACTGTTTTTT	CASSPGEKLFF
TRBJ2-3	17	TRBV3-1/TRBV3-2	.	.	TGTGCCAGCAGCCAACGGCACGGTGACTATAGCACAGATACGCAGTATTTT	CASSQRHGDYSTDTQYF
TRBJ2-5	13	TRBV6-6	TRBD2	.	TGTGCCAGCAGTCGGGGGGTCCAAGAGACCCAGTACTTC	CASSRGVQETQYF
TRBJ2-1	16	TRBV4-3	TRBD2	few	TGCGCCAGCAGCCAGGCCCCCGGGGAGGGTATCAATGAGCAGTTCTTC	CASSQAPGEGINEQFF
TRBJ2-2	15	TRBV10-3	.	.	TGTGCCATCAGCCCACAGTTCGCGAACACCGGGGAGCTGTTTTTT	CAISPQFANTGELFF
TRBJ2-1	13	TRBV6-5	.	.	TGTGCCAGCAGTTTCGACAGGTACAATGAGCAGTTCTTC	CASSFDRYNEQFF
TRBJ2-3	14	TRBV6-5	TRBD2	.	TGTGCCAGCAGTTTAGCGGGGGGGCCAGATACGCAGTATTTT	CASSLAGGPDTQYF
TRBJ1-6	14	TRBV23-1	.	.	TGCGCCAGCAGTCTAACAGCGAATAATTCACCCCTCCACTTT	CASSLTANNSPLHF
TRBJ1-2	16	TRBV4-3	TRBD1	.	TGCGCCAGCAGCCAAGATCTGGCAGGGGGTAACTATGGCTACACCTTC	CASSQDLAGGNYGYTF
TRBJ2-5	12	TRBV19	.	.	TGTGCCAGTAGTAAGGACAAAGGGACCCAGTACTTC	CASSKDKGTQYF
TRBJ1-1	12	TRBV24-1	.	.	TGTGCCACCAGTGATTTAAGCGGGGTAGCTTTCTTT	CATSDLSGVAFF
TRBJ2-7	13	TRBV6-5	.	.	TGTGCCAGCAGTTCGACTAGACAATACGAGCAGTACTTC	CASSSTRQYEQYF
TRBJ2-7	15	TRBV4-1	TRBD1	.	TGCGCCAGCAGCCAAGGAGCGGGACAGGGAAAAGAGCAGTACTTC	CASSQGAGQGKEQYF
TRBJ1-5	16	TRBV15	.	few	TGTGCCACCAGCGCGGGCAGGGTTTATAGCAATCAGCCCCAGCATTTT	CATSAGRVYSNQPQHF
TRBJ1-2	13	TRBV12-3/TRBV12-4	.	.	TGTGCCAGCAGTCTGGGGGGGTCGTATGGCTACACCTTC	CASSLGGSYGYTF
TRBJ1-1	14	TRBV27	TRBD1	.	TGTGCCAGCAGTCTCCGACAGGGCAACACTGAAGCTTTCTTT	CASSLRQGNTEAFF
TRBJ2-2	12	TRBV30	TRBD1	.	TGTGCCTGGACAGGGGGCCCCGGGGAGCTGTTTTTT	CAWTGGPGELFF